This T cell receptor beta chain comes out of a study of beta chain features in type 1 diabetes. Background on the study: Researchers looked at fewer than 110 million sorted cells across all samples.

Germline V gene lookup returns CDR1 MNHNS and CDR2 SASEGT. Trimming pared 7 bases from V and 4 bases from J, leaving 11 bases between. CDR3 length: 13 amino acids. There are a few counts of this clone. Its matching antigen is unknown. The investigators reverse transcribed all of the isolated RNA, so they sequenced expressed TCRB transcripts. The table came from immunoSEQ multiplex PCR; TCRdb's copy has only in-frame clones and leaves some out. The data show around 690,000 clones, around 11% seen once. Study outcomes and limitations: VDJ junctions sequenced from type 1 diabetes patients showed fewer insertions and more deletions. In every one of the four CD4+ subsets, TCRB CDR3s were moderately but significantly shorter in Type 1 diabetes patients. Naive, central memory and Treg TCRB repertoires seemed to resemble each other more closely in patients than they did in healthy donors.

Sorting with CD45RO/CCR7/CD25/CD127/CD95/CD27 yielded naive, central memory, regulatory and stem-like memory CD4+ cells. This clonotype was sampled from a man in his thirties or forties with type 1 diabetes. This chain joins TRBV6-1 and TRBJ1-5; possible D gene TRBD1, 6 bases. What was sequenced was naive CD4+ T cells from blood. In DNA form, the CDR3 reads TGTGCCAGCAATACAGGGCCTAATCAGCCCCAGCATTTT. Translating gives CASNTGPNQPQHF.